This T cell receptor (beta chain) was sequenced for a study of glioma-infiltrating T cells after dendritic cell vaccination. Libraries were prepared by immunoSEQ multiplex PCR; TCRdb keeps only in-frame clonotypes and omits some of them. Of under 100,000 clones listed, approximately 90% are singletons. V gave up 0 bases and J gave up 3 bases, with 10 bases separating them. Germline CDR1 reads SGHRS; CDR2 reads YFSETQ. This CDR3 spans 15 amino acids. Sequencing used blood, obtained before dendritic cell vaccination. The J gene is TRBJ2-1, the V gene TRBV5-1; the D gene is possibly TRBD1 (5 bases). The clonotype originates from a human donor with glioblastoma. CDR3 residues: CASSLGQDNYNEQFF. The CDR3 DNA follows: TGCGCCAGCAGCTTGGGGCAGGACAACTACAATGAGCAGTTCTTC.